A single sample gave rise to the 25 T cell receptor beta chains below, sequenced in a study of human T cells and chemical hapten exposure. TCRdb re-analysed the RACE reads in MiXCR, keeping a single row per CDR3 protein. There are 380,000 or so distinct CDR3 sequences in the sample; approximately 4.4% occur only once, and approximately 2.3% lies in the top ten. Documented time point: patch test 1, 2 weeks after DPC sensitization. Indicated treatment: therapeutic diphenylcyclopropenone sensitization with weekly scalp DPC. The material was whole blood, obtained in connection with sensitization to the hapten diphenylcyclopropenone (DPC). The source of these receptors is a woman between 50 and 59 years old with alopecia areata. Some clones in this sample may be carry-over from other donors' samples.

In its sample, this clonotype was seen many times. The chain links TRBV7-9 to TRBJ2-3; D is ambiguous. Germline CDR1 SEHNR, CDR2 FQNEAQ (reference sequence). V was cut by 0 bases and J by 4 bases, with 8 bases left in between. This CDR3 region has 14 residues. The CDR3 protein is CASSLAGNADTQYF. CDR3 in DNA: TGTGCCAGCAGCTTAGCGGGGAACGCAGATACGCAGTATTTT. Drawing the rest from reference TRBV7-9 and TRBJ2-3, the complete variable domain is DTGVSQNPRHKITKRGQNVTFRCDPISEHNRLYWYRQTLGQGPEFLTYFQNEAQLEKSRLLSDRFSAERPKGSFSTLEIQRTEQGDSAMYLCASSLAGNADTQYFGPGTRLTVL.

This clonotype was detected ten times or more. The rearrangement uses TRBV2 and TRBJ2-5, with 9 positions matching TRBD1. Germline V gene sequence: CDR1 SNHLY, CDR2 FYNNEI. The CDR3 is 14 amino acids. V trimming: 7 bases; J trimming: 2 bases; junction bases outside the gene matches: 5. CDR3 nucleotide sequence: TGTGCCAGCAACAGACAGGGGGGACAAGAGACCCAGTACTTC. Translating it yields CASNRQGGQETQYF.

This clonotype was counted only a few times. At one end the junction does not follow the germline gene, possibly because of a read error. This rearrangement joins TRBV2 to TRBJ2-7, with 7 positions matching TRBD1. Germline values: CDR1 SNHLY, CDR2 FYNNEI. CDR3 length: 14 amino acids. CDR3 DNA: TGTGCCAGCAGAGAAGGACAGGCCACCTACGAGCAGTACTTC. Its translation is CASREGQATYEQYF.

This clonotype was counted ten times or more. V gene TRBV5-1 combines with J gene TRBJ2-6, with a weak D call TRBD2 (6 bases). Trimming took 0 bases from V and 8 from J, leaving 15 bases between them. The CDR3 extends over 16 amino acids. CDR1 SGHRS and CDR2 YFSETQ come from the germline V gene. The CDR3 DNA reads TGCGCCAGCAGCTTGGCCGGGGGAACAATGACCAACGTCCTGACTTTC. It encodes CASSLAGGTMTNVLTF. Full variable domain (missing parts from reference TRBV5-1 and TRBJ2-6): KAGVTQTPRYLIKTRGQQVTLSCSPISGHRSVSWYQQTPGQGLQFLFEYFSETQRNKGNFPGRFSGRQFSNSRSEMNVSTLELGDSALYLCASSLAGGTMTNVLTFGAGSRLTVL.

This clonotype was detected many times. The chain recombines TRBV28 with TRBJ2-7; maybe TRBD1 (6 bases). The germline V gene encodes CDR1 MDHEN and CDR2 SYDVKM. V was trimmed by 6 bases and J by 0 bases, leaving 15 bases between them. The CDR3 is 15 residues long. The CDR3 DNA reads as TGTGCCAGCAGCCCGGGACACTTGAGCTCCTACGAGCAGTACTTC. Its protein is CASSPGHLSSYEQYF.

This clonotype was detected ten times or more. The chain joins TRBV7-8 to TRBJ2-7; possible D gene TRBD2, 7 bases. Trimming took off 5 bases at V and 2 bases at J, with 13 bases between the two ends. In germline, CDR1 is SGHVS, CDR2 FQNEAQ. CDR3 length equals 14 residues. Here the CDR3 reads CASSGGGGPYEQYF. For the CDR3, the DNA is TGTGCCAGCAGCGGGGGAGGGGGGCCCTACGAGCAGTACTTC.

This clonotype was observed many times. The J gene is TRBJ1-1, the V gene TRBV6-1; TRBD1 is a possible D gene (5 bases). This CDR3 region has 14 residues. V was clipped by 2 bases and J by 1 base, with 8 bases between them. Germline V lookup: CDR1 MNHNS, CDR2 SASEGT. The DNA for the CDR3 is TGTGCCAGCAGTGAAAGGGGTCCGAACACTGAAGCTTTCTTT. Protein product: CASSERGPNTEAFF.

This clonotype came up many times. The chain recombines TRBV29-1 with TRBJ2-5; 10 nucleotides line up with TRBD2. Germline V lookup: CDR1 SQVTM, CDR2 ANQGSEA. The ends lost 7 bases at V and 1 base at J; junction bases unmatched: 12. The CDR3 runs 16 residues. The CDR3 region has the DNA TGCAGCGCCTGGCCTTCTAGCGGGGGATTCCAAGAGACCCAGTACTTC. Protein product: CSAWPSSGGFQETQYF.

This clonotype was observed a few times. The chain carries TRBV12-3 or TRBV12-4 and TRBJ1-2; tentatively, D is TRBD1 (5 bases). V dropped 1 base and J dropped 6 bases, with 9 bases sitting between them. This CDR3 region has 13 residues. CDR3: CASSLEGKDGYTF. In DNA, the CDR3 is TGTGCCAGCAGTTTAGAGGGGAAGGATGGCTACACCTTC.

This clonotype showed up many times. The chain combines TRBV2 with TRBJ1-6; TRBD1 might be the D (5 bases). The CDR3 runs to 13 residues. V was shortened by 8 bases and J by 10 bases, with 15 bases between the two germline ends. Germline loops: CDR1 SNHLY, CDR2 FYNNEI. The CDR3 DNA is TGTGCCAGCGGATTCGGGGCTCCGTCACCCCTCCACTTT. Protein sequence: CASGFGAPSPLHF.

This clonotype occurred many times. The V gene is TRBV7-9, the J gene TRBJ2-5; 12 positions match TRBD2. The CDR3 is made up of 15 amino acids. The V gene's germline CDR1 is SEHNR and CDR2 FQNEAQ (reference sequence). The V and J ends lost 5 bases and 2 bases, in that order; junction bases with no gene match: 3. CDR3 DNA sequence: TGTGCCAGCAGCCCGGGACTAGCGGGTCAAGAGACCCAGTACTTC. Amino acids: CASSPGLAGQETQYF.

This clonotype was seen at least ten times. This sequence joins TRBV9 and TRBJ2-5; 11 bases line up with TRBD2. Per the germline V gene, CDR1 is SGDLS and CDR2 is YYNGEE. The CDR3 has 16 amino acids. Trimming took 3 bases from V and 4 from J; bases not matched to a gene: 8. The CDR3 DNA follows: TGTGCCAGCAGCGCGACTAGCGGGGTCGGGGGAGAGACCCAGTACTTC. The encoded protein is CASSATSGVGGETQYF.

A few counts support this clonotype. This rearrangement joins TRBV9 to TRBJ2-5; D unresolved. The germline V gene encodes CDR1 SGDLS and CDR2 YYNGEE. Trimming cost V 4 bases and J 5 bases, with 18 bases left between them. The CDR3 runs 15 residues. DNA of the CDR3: TGTGCCAGCAGCCTCCCCGGCGGTAGCCGGGAGACCCAGTACTTC. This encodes CASSLPGGSRETQYF. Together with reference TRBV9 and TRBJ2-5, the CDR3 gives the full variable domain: DSGVTQTPKHLITATGQRVTLRCSPRSGDLSVYWYQQSLDQGLQFLIQYYNGEERAKGNILERFSAQQFPDLHSELNLSSLELGDSALYFCASSLPGGSRETQYFGPGTRLLVL.

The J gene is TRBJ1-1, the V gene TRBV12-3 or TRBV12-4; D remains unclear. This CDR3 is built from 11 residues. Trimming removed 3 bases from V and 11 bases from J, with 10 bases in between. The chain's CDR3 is CASSFGRVAFF. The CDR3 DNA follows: TGTGCCAGCAGTTTCGGTCGGGTGGCTTTCTTT.

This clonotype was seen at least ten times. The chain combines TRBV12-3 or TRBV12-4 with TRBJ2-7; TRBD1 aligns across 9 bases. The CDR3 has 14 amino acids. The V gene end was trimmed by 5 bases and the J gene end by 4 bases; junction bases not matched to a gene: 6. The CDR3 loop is CASSNRDREYEQYF. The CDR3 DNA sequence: TGTGCCAGCAGTAACCGGGACAGGGAGTACGAGCAGTACTTC.

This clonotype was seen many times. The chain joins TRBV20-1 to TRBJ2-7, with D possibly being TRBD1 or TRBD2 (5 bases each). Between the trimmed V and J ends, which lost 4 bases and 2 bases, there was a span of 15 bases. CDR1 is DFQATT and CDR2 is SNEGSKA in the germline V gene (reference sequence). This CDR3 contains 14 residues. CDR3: CSAMDTGSPYEQYF. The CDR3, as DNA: TGCAGTGCTATGGACACGGGGTCGCCCTACGAGCAGTACTTC.

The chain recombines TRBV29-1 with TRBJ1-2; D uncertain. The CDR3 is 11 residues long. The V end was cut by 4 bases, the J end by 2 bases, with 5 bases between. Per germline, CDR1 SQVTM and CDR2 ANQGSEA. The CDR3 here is CSVAPNYGYTF. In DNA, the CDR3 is TGCAGCGTTGCCCCCAACTATGGCTACACCTTC.

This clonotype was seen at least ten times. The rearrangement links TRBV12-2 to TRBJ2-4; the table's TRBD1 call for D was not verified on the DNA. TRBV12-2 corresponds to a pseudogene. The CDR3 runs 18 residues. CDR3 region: CASRLVFLRGKAKNIQYF. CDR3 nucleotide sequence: TGTGCAAGTCGCTTAGTCTTCCTCAGGGGGAAAGCCAAAAACATTCAGTACTTC.

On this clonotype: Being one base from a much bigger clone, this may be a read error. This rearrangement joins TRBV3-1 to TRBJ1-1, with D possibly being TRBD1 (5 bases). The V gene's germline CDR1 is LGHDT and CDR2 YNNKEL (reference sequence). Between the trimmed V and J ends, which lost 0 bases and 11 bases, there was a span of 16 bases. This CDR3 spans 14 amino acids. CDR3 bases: TGTGCCAGCAGCCAAGATCACCCAGGGAGGAGGGCTTTCTTT. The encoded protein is CASSQDHPGRRAFF.

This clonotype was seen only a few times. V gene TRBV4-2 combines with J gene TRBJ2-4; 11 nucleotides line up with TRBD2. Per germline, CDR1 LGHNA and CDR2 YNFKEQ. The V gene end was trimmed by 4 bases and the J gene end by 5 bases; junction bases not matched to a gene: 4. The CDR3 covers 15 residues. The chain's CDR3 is CASSRELAGENIQYF. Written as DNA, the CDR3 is TGTGCCAGCAGCCGAGAACTAGCGGGAGAAAACATTCAGTACTTC.

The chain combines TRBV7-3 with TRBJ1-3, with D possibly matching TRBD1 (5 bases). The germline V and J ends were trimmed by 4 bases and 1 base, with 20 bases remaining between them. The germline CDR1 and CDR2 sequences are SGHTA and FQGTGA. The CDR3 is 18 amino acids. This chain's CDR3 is CASSSTEQWGESGNTIYF. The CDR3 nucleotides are TGTGCCAGCAGCTCAACAGAACAATGGGGGGAGTCTGGAAACACCATATATTTT. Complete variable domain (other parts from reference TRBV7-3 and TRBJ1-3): GAGVSQTPSNKVTEKGKYVELRCDPISGHTALYWYRQSLGQGPEFLIYFQGTGAADDSGLPNDRFFAVRPEGSVSTLKIQRTERGDSAVYLCASSSTEQWGESGNTIYFGEGSWLTVV.

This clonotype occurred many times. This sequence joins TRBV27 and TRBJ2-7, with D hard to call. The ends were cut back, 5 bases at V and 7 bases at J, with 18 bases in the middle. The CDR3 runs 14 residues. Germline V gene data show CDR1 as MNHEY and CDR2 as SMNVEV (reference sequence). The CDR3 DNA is TGTGCCAGCAGTGCCCGACTCTTTCTCGCGGAGCAGTACTTC. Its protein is CASSARLFLAEQYF.

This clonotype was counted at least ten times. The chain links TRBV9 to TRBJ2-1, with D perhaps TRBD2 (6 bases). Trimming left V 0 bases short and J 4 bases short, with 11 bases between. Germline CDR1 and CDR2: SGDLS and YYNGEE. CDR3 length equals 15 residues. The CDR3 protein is CASSVESGYYNEQFF. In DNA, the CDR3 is TGTGCCAGCAGCGTAGAGAGCGGGTATTACAATGAGCAGTTCTTC.

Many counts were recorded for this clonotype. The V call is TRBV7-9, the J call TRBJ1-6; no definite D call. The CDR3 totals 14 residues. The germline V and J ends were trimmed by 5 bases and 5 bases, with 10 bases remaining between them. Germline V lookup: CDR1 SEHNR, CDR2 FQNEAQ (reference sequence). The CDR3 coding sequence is TGTGCCAGCAGCCCCCGATGGGATAATTCACCCCTCCACTTT. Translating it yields CASSPRWDNSPLHF.

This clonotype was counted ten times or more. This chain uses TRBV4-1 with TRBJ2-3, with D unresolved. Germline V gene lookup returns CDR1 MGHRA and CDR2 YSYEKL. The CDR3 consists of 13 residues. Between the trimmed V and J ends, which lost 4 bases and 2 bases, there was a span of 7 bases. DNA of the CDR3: TGCGCCAGCAGCCTGCAGCTCACAGATACGCAGTATTTT. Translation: CASSLQLTDTQYF.